These T cell receptor beta chains were read from a single sample in a study of sequential checkpoint blockade in melanoma. Using immunoSEQ multiplex PCR, the repertoire was profiled, and TCRdb retains in-frame clones only, with some absent. The sample contains 15,000 to 20,000 clones, about 25% of which appear only once. This specimen consisted of tumor tissue (inferred from file names), obtained from a patient given nivolumab and ipilimumab in sequence. These receptors all come from a human donor with melanoma. Each CDR3 is given with its conserved first and last residue. Each record gives: D gene, clone size, J gene, V gene, CDR3 DNA, CDR3 protein. The D gene is left open where the match is weak. Size values are once, few and many counts, or a class for expanded clones, and some rows have none.

>-|-|TRBJ1-1|TRBV9
TGTGCCAGCAGCCCACGACTGCTAATAACTGAAGCTTTCTTT
CASSPRLLITEAFF
>TRBD1|medium-sized|TRBJ2-2|TRBV6-8
TGTGCCAGCAGTTACTTCAGGGGGCATGGCACCGGGGAGCTGTTTTTT
CASSYFRGHGTGELFF
>-|few|TRBJ1-4|TRBV9
TGTGCCAGCAGCGTAACGGAACGGTTTGAAAAACTGTTTTTT
CASSVTERFEKLFF
>-|few|TRBJ1-1|TRBV6-8
TGTGCCAGCAGTTCCGGGACAAGGGCCTCGAACACTGAAGCTTTCTTT
CASSSGTRASNTEAFF
>-|-|TRBJ2-2|TRBV29-1
TGCAGCGTTTCCGGGACGTTGAACACCGGGGAGCTGTTTTTT
CSVSGTLNTGELFF
>-|many|TRBJ2-2|TRBV6-8
TGTGCCAGCAGAAAAAGGTCAGGCGCCGGGGAGCTGTTTTTT
CASRKRSGAGELFF
>-|-|TRBJ1-3|TRBV30
TGTGCCTGGATTCAATCGGCTGGAAACACCATATATTTT
CAWIQSAGNTIYF
>-|-|TRBJ1-2|TRBV23-1
TGCGCCAGCAGTTTCCGGGACTCCCAGGGCTACACCTTC
CASSFRDSQGYTF
>TRBD2|-|TRBJ2-1|TRBV30
TGTGCCTCGTCCCCCGGACTAGCGGGCCACAATGAGCAGTTCTTC
CASSPGLAGHNEQFF
>-|-|TRBJ1-3|TRBV6-8
TGTGCCAGCAGTTACTCTTTCGCAGGGATAGCAGACACCATATATTTT
CASSYSFAGIADTIYF
>TRBD1|-|TRBJ2-7|TRBV10-2
TGCGCCAGCAGTGACTACTCCGGGACAGGGGATTCCTACGAGCAGTACTTC
CASSDYSGTGDSYEQYF
>-|few|TRBJ1-2|TRBV12-5
TGTGCCACCCGGACAATAGGGGACGGCCCTTACACCTATGGCTACACCTTC
CATRTIGDGPYTYGYTF
>-|-|TRBJ1-6|TRBV6-8
TGTGCCAGCAGTACGTTGGATTCACCCCTCCACTTT
CASSTLDSPLHF
>TRBD1|-|TRBJ1-5|TRBV19
TGTGCCAGTAGAACCGCCGGACAGGGGATATGGCCCCAGCATTTT
CASRTAGQGIWPQHF
>-|-|TRBJ2-7|TRBV28
TGTGCCAGCAGCCGATTTGATGGAACCTACGAGCAGTACTTC
CASSRFDGTYEQYF
>TRBD2|-|TRBJ2-3|TRBV30
TGTGCCTGGAGGGGGAGGACCAAGGGTAGCGGGAGCCGCACAGATACGCAGTATTTT
CAWRGRTKGSGSRTDTQYF
>TRBD2|few|TRBJ2-1|TRBV28
TGTGCCAGCAGCTCAGGACTAGCGAGTTACAATGAGCAGTTCTTC
CASSSGLASYNEQFF
>TRBD1|many|TRBJ2-7|TRBV11-3
TGTGCCAGCAGCTTAATTGGCAGGGGGCACGACTACGAGCAGTACTTC
CASSLIGRGHDYEQYF
>TRBD2|-|TRBJ2-5|TRBV11-3
TGTGCCAGCAAGAGCGGGGGGAGGGTACTGGAGACCCAGTACTTC
CASKSGGRVLETQYF
>TRBD1|few|TRBJ1-3|TRBV6-8
TGTGCCAGCAGTAAGACAGGGGCCCGAAACACCATATATTTT
CASSKTGARNTIYF
>TRBD2|few|TRBJ2-4|TRBV11-3
TGTGCCAGCAGCCCCGGACTAGCGAGTAACATTCAGTACTTC
CASSPGLASNIQYF
>TRBD2|-|TRBJ2-5|TRBV19
TGTGCCAGTAGTATGGGAGCGGGGGACAATCCACAAGAGACCCAGTACTTC
CASSMGAGDNPQETQYF
>-|-|TRBJ1-1|TRBV30
TGTGCCTGGCGGCGGGACACTGAAGCTTTCTTT
CAWRRDTEAFF
>TRBD2|-|TRBJ2-1|TRBV28
TGTGCCAGCAGTAGAAGGACTAGCGGGAGGTCCTACAATGAGCAGTTCTTC
CASSRRTSGRSYNEQFF
>TRBD1|-|TRBJ2-5|TRBV11-3
TGTGCCAGCAGGGCCCGGGACAGGGGAGAGACCCAGTACTTC
CASRARDRGETQYF
>-|-|TRBJ1-2|TRBV5-1
TGCGCCAGCAGCTTGGACCGACAGGTGAATGGCTACACCTTC
CASSLDRQVNGYTF
>-|few|TRBJ2-7|TRBV9
TGTGCCAGCAGCGTAGCCCACAGCTACGAGCAGTACTTC
CASSVAHSYEQYF
>TRBD1|many|TRBJ1-4|TRBV11-1
TGTGCCAGCAGCGATACCGACAGGGGAAATGAAAAACTGTTTTTT
CASSDTDRGNEKLFF
>-|-|TRBJ2-1|TRBV9
TGTGCCAGCAGCGTGACGGGATCCTACAATGAGCAGTTCTTC
CASSVTGSYNEQFF
>TRBD1|-|TRBJ2-2|TRBV5-1
TGCGCCAGCAGCTTGCAGGGGGCGTGGGACGGGGAGCTGTTTTTT
CASSLQGAWDGELFF
>TRBD1|few|TRBJ2-7|TRBV6-8
TGTGCCAGCAGTACCACCCCGGGACAGGGGGCCTACGAGCAGTACTTC
CASSTTPGQGAYEQYF
>TRBD2|-|TRBJ2-7|TRBV5-1
TGCGCCAGCAGCTTGGTTAGCGGGAGCTCCTACGAGCAGTACTTC
CASSLVSGSSYEQYF
>-|-|TRBJ2-6|TRBV19
TGTGCCAGTAGTATCCCAGGGGGGAGCTCTGGGGCCAACGTCCTGACTTTC
CASSIPGGSSGANVLTF
>-|-|TRBJ1-3|TRBV11-3
TGTGCCAGCAGCTTCAGATTCTCTGGAAACACCATATATTTT
CASSFRFSGNTIYF
>-|-|TRBJ1-3|TRBV6-8
TGTGCCAGCAGCACGGACAGAACTGGAAACACCATATATTTT
CASSTDRTGNTIYF
>-|-|TRBJ1-1|TRBV6-8
TGTGCCAGCAGCCACTTCCAAGATGCTCCTGAAGCTTTCTTT
CASSHFQDAPEAFF
>-|few|TRBJ2-7|TRBV19
TGTGCCAGTAATCCTCGACCCGGGGGCGAGCAGTACTTC
CASNPRPGGEQYF
>-|few|TRBJ2-1|TRBV18
TGTGCCAGCTCACCACCCGGAACGGCGGGCAATGAGCAGTTCTTC
CASSPPGTAGNEQFF
>TRBD1|-|TRBJ1-4|TRBV5-1
TGCGCCAGCAGCCCGGACAGGGTGACTAATGAAAAACTGTTTTTT
CASSPDRVTNEKLFF
>-|few|TRBJ2-7|TRBV28
TGTGCCAGCAGTTCCTCCCCACTCTACGAGCAGTACTTC
CASSSSPLYEQYF
>-|medium-sized|TRBJ2-1|TRBV11-3
TGTGCCAGCAAGAGCGGATCCAACTCCTACAATGAGCAGTTCTTC
CASKSGSNSYNEQFF
>-|few|TRBJ1-5|TRBV2
TGTGCCAGCAGTGAGGACAGAGGGGGTCAGCCCCAGCATTTT
CASSEDRGGQPQHF
>TRBD1|-|TRBJ1-4|TRBV19
TGTGCCAGTAGTATCGGCAGGGGGCATACCCCTGAAAAACTGTTTTTT
CASSIGRGHTPEKLFF
>-|few|TRBJ2-2|TRBV19
TGTGCCAGTAGTATAGAAGGAAGCGCCGGGGAGCTGTTTTTT
CASSIEGSAGELFF
>TRBD2|-|TRBJ2-1|TRBV9
TGTGCCAGCAGCGTAGAAGCGGGATCCGCGGGGGAGCAGTTCTTC
CASSVEAGSAGEQFF
>-|few|TRBJ2-7|TRBV19
TGTGCCAGTAGTGTACAGGGCCCCTACGAGCAGTACTTC
CASSVQGPYEQYF
>-|few|TRBJ2-7|TRBV11-3
TGTGCCAGCAGCGCTAACCCAGGATACTCCTACGAGCAGTACTTC
CASSANPGYSYEQYF
>TRBD1|few|TRBJ2-7|TRBV2
TGTGCCAGCGGGGGGACAGGGAACTACGAGCAGTACTTC
CASGGTGNYEQYF
>-|few|TRBJ2-1|TRBV6-8
TGTGCCAGCAGTTACTCGGTGGAGGCTTTCTACAATGAGCAGTTCTTC
CASSYSVEAFYNEQFF
>-|-|TRBJ2-7|TRBV6-8
TGTGCCAGCGTCGGGTACAGCTTCTACGAGCAGTACTTC
CASVGYSFYEQYF
>-|few|TRBJ1-2|TRBV9
TGTGCCAGCATTGGGGTAAACTATGGCTACACCTTC
CASIGVNYGYTF
>TRBD2|-|TRBJ2-1|TRBV6-8
TGTGCCAGCAGTGCTCGGGGTAGCGGGGGCCCCCTCTTC
CASSARGSGGPLF
>-|-|TRBJ1-5|TRBV19
TGTGCCAGTAGTATACAACGAACCGGCAATCAGCCCCAGCATTTT
CASSIQRTGNQPQHF
>-|-|TRBJ1-5|TRBV29-1
TGCAGCGTAAAGTGGAGCAATCAGCCCCAGCATTTT
CSVKWSNQPQHF
>-|-|TRBJ1-3|TRBV6-8
TGTGCCAGCACCTCGGGATCCCACTCTGGAAACACCATATATTTT
CASTSGSHSGNTIYF